The rows below give T cell receptor beta chains drawn from one sample of a study of OX40 agonist ivuxolimab in advanced cancers. Method: immunoSEQ multiplex PCR; TCRdb's copy keeps in-frame clones and lacks some. The sample consists of some 60,000 clones, about 90% of them appearing once. The specimen comprised CD4+ or CD8+ T cells sorted from blood, sampled in a trial of the OX40 agonist ivuxolimab. Receptors were obtained from an adult with an advanced solid tumor such as melanoma, head and neck, liver or kidney cancer. Each CDR3 is given with its conserved first and last residue. Fields, in order: D gene, J gene, clone size, V gene, CDR3 protein, CDR3 DNA. D genes are given only for firm matches. Clone size, where shown, is once, few, many, or a class for clones that have expanded.

D: TRBD2
J: TRBJ2-6
size: -
V: TRBV5-4
CDR3: CASSLVTGRTRSGANVLTF
DNA: TGTGCCAGCAGCTTGGTCACCGGGAGGACTCGCTCTGGGGCCAACGTCCTGACTTTC

D: -
J: TRBJ2-1
size: -
V: TRBV6-5
CDR3: CASRLGHLEQFF
DNA: TGTGCCAGCAGACTAGGACATTTGGAGCAGTTCTTC

D: -
J: TRBJ1-1
size: -
V: TRBV30
CDR3: CAWEGWQPNTEAFF
DNA: TGTGCCTGGGAAGGATGGCAGCCGAACACTGAAGCTTTCTTT

D: -
J: TRBJ2-3
size: -
V: TRBV5-5
CDR3: CASSFLQVNTDTQYF
DNA: TGTGCCAGCAGCTTTCTCCAGGTGAACACAGATACGCAGTATTTT

D: -
J: TRBJ1-1
size: -
V: TRBV5-1
CDR3: CASSGWSWGTEAFF
DNA: TGCGCCAGCAGCGGTTGGTCCTGGGGCACTGAAGCTTTCTTT

D: -
J: TRBJ1-1
size: -
V: TRBV28
CDR3: CASSLWDAENTEAFF
DNA: TGTGCCAGCAGTTTATGGGATGCAGAAAACACTGAAGCTTTCTTT

D: TRBD1
J: TRBJ2-2
size: -
V: TRBV7-7
CDR3: CASSPLDRLNTGELFF
DNA: TGTGCTAGCAGCCCCCTGGACAGGCTGAACACCGGGGAGCTGTTTTTT

D: -
J: TRBJ2-7
size: once
V: TRBV6-6
CDR3: CASRGRARAEQYF
DNA: TGTGCCAGCCGGGGACGCGCCCGAGCCGAGCAGTACTTC

D: TRBD1
J: TRBJ1-2
size: -
V: TRBV5-1
CDR3: CASSLGQENYGYTF
DNA: TGCGCCAGCAGCCTAGGACAGGAGAACTATGGCTACACCTTC

D: -
J: TRBJ1-2
size: -
V: TRBV19
CDR3: CASSIGGLRGTFYGYGYTF
DNA: TGTGCCAGTAGTATAGGGGGTCTTAGGGGCACCTTCTATGGCTACGGCTACACCTTC

D: -
J: TRBJ2-7
size: once
V: TRBV19
CDR3: CATGLRGSSDEQYF
DNA: TGTGCCACCGGACTGCGGGGCTCCAGCGACGAGCAGTACTTC

D: TRBD2
J: TRBJ2-5
size: -
V: TRBV7-3
CDR3: CASSLSAGVRETQYF
DNA: TGTGCCAGCAGCTTATCAGCGGGAGTTCGGGAGACCCAGTACTTC

D: TRBD1
J: TRBJ2-7
size: once
V: TRBV7-3
CDR3: CASSSPDRGLRNEQYF
DNA: TGTGCCAGCAGCTCCCCGGACAGGGGGCTTCGTAACGAGCAGTACTTC

D: -
J: TRBJ2-1
size: -
V: TRBV11-3
CDR3: CASSSSFGEQFF
DNA: TGTGCCAGCAGCTCCTCATTTGGTGAGCAGTTCTTC

D: TRBD2
J: TRBJ2-1
size: -
V: TRBV4-1
CDR3: CASSHYSGSSYNEQFF
DNA: TGCGCCAGCAGCCATTATAGCGGGAGCTCCTACAATGAGCAGTTCTTC

D: TRBD2
J: TRBJ2-1
size: -
V: TRBV10-2
CDR3: CASSVRGVGGSGSNEQFF
DNA: TGCGCCAGCAGTGTGAGAGGAGTTGGAGGGAGCGGGAGCAATGAGCAGTTCTTC

D: -
J: TRBJ1-6
size: -
V: TRBV19
CDR3: CASSMESSYNSPLHF
DNA: TGTGCCAGTAGTATGGAGAGCTCCTATAATTCACCCCTCCACTTT

D: -
J: TRBJ2-2
size: once
V: TRBV6-4
CDR3: CASSLSSPRTGELFF
DNA: TGTGCCAGCAGTTTATCCAGCCCGAGGACCGGGGAGCTGTTTTTT

D: -
J: TRBJ2-1
size: -
V: TRBV19
CDR3: CASSIAFRASFSAEQFF
DNA: TGTGCCAGTAGTATAGCGTTCCGGGCTAGCTTCTCAGCTGAGCAGTTCTTC

D: -
J: TRBJ2-5
size: -
V: TRBV9
CDR3: CASSGTSRAETQYF
DNA: TGTGCCAGCAGCGGGACATCGAGGGCAGAGACCCAGTACTTC

D: -
J: TRBJ1-3
size: -
V: TRBV18
CDR3: CASSPRGSADTIYF
DNA: TGTGCCAGCTCACCACGTGGTTCCGCGGACACCATATATTTT

D: TRBD1
J: TRBJ1-2
size: -
V: TRBV7-6
CDR3: CASSFRGESPFYGYTF
DNA: TGTGCCAGCAGCTTCAGGGGGGAGTCCCCTTTCTATGGCTACACCTTC